This TCR beta chain is drawn from a study of T-cell memory formation after mild COVID-19. Each CDR3 protein is one row after TCRdb ran MiXCR on the 5' RACE reads. The data hold 400,000 or so distinct CDR3 sequences, with about 20% observed a single time. Comments on this clonotype: What it binds is not known. Possible read error: a much larger clone is one base away.

Points from the study as a whole: Still unconfirmed is whether the second-wave clones peaking on day 37 recognized SARS-CoV-2.

This CDR3 has 15 residues. Germline loops: CDR1 SEHNR, CDR2 FQNEAQ (reference sequence). Trimming left V 5 bases short and J 0 bases short, with 11 bases between. Sequencing was performed on PBMCs or a T cell subset sorted from them (not recorded which). This clonotype originated in an adult woman who had mild COVID-19 (a few samples of this study predate the infection). Cell type and time point are not known. The chain employs TRBV7-9 and TRBJ2-1, with unresolved D. Written as DNA, the CDR3 is TGTGCCAGCAGCAAGGACCCGAGCTCCTACAATGAGCAGTTCTTC. Protein product: CASSKDPSSYNEQFF.